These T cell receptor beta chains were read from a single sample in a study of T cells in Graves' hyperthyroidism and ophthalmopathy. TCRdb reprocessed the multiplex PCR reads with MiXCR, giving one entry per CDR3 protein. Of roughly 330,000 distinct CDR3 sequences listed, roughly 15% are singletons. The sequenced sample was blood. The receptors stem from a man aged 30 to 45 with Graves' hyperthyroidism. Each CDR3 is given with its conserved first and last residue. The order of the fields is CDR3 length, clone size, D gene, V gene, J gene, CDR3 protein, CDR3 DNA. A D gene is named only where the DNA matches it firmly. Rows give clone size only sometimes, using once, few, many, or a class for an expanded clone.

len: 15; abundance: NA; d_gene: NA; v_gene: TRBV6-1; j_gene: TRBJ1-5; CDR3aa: CASSPRGYSNQPQHF; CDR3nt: TGTGCCAGCAGCCCCCGAGGTTATAGCAATCAGCCCCAGCATTTT
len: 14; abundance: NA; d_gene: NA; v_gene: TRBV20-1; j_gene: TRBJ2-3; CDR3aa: CSASRGSSTDTQYF; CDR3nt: TGCAGTGCTAGTAGGGGGTCTAGCACAGATACGCAGTATTTT
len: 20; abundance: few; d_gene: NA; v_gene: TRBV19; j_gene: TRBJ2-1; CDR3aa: CASSIKGPSSVSGVYNEQFF; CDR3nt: TGTGCCAGTAGTATAAAAGGCCCATCGAGCGTGTCTGGGGTTTACAATGAGCAGTTCTTC
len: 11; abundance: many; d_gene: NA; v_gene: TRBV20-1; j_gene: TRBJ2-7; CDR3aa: CSAKTTYEQYF; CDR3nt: TGCAGTGCGAAGACAACTTACGAGCAGTACTTC
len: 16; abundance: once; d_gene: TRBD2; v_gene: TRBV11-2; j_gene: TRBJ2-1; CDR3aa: CASSPPGLGGNNEQFF; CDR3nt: TGTGCCAGCAGCCCGCCGGGACTAGGGGGAAACAATGAGCAGTTCTTC
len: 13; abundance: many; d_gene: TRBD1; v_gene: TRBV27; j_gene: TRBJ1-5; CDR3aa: CASSRTGSQPQHF; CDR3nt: TGTGCCAGCAGCCGGACAGGGTCCCAGCCCCAGCATTTT
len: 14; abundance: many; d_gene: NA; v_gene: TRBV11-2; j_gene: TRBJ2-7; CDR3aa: CASSHPRNSYEQYF; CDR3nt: TGTGCCAGCAGCCACCCACGAAACTCCTACGAGCAGTACTTC
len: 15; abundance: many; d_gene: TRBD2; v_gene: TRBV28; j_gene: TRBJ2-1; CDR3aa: CASSFRAGLYNEQFF; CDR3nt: TGTGCCAGCAGTTTCAGAGCGGGACTCTACAATGAGCAGTTCTTC
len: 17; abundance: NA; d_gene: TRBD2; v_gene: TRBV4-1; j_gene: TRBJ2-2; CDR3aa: CASSQDTSGLSTGELFF; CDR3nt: TGCGCCAGCAGCCAGGATACTAGCGGGCTCTCTACCGGGGAGCTGTTTTTT
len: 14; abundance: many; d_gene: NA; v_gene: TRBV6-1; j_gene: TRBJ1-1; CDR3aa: CASNEAGRNTEAFF; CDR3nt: TGTGCCAGCAATGAGGCAGGCCGGAACACTGAAGCTTTCTTT
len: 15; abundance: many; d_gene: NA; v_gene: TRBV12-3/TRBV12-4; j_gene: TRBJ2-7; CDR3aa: CASSLGGTGPLEQYF; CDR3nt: TGTGCCAGCAGTTTAGGGGGGACGGGCCCTCTCGAGCAGTACTTC
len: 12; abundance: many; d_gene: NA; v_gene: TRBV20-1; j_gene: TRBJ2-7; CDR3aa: CSARAGAGEQYF; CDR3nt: TGCAGTGCTAGGGCAGGGGCAGGCGAGCAGTACTTC
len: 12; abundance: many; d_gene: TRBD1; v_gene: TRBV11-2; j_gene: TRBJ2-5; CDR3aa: CASSFQQGARHF; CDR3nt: TGTGCCAGCAGCTTCCAACAGGGGGCCCGACACTTC
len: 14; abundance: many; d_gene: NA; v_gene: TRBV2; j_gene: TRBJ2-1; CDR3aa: CAKQGFSSYNEQFF; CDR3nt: TGTGCCAAGCAGGGTTTCTCGTCCTACAATGAGCAGTTCTTC
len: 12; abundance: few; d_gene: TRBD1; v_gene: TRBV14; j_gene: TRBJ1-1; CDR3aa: CARGQGNTEAFF; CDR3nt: TGTGCCAGGGGACAGGGGAACACTGAAGCTTTCTTT
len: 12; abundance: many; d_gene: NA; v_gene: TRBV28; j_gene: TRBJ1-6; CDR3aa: CASSKGQPILHF; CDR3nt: TGTGCCAGCAGCAAAGGACAGCCAATCCTCCACTTT
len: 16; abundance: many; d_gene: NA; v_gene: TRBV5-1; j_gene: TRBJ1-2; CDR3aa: CASSFRRDLPQNGYTF; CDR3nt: TGCGCCAGCAGCTTCCGACGGGACCTACCCCAGAATGGCTACACCTTC
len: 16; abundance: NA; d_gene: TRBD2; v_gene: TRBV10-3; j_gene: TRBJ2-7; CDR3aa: CATTNPERESSYEQYF; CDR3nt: TGTGCCACTACCAACCCCGAGCGGGAGAGTTCCTACGAGCAGTACTTC
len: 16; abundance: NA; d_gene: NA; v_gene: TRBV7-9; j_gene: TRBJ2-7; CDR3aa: CASSQGFHGIASEQYF; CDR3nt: TGTGCCAGCAGCCAAGGCTTTCACGGGATTGCCTCCGAGCAGTACTTC
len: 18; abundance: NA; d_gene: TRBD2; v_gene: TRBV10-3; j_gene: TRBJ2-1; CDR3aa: CAITEGLAGGGSYNEQFF; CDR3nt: TGTGCCATCACCGAAGGACTAGCGGGAGGGGGTTCCTACAATGAGCAGTTCTTC
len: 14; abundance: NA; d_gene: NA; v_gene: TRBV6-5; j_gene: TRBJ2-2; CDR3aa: CASSYRENTGELFF; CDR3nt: TGTGCCAGCAGTTACAGGGAAAACACCGGGGAGCTGTTTTTT
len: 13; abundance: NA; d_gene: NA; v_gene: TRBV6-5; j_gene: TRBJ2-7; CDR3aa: CASSYSLGDEQYF; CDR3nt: TGTGCCAGCAGTTACTCGCTAGGGGACGAGCAGTACTTC
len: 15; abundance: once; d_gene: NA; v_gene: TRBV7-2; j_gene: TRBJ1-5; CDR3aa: CASSWAGSGNQPQHF; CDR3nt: TGTGCCAGCAGCTGGGCAGGGTCGGGTAATCAGCCCCAGCATTTT
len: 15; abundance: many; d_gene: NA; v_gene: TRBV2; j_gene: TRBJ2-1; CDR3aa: CASSSRGLKDNEQFF; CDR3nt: TGTGCCAGCAGTTCCAGGGGACTCAAGGACAATGAGCAGTTCTTC
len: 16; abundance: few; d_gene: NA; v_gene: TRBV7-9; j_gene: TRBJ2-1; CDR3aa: CASTPGGGVINNEQFF; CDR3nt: TGTGCCAGCACCCCGGGGGGCGGGGTGATCAACAATGAGCAGTTCTTC
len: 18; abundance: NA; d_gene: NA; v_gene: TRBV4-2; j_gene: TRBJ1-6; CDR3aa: CASSQDPPNGGYNSPLHF; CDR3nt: TGTGCCAGCAGCCAAGACCCCCCTAATGGTGGATATAATTCACCCCTCCACTTT
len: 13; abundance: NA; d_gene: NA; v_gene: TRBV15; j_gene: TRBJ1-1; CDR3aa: CATTRGLNTEAFF; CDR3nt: TGTGCCACCACTAGAGGGCTAAACACTGAAGCTTTCTTT
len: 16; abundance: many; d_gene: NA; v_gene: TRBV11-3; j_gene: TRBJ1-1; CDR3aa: CASSLVSGGKVTEAFF; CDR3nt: TGTGCCAGCAGCTTAGTGTCTGGGGGCAAGGTCACTGAAGCTTTCTTT
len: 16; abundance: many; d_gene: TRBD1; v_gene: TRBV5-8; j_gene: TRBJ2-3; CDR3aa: CASSSRQGVSTDTQYF; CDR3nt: TGTGCCAGCAGCTCAAGACAGGGAGTCAGCACAGATACGCAGTATTTT
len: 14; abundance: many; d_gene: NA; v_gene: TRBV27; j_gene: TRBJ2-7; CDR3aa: CASSLGGSYYEQYF; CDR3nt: TGTGCCAGCAGTTTAGGGGGCAGTTACTACGAGCAGTACTTC
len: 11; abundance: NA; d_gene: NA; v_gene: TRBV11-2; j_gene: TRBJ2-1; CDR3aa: CASSLDEGTLF; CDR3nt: TGTGCCAGCAGCTTAGATGAAGGAACGCTCTTC